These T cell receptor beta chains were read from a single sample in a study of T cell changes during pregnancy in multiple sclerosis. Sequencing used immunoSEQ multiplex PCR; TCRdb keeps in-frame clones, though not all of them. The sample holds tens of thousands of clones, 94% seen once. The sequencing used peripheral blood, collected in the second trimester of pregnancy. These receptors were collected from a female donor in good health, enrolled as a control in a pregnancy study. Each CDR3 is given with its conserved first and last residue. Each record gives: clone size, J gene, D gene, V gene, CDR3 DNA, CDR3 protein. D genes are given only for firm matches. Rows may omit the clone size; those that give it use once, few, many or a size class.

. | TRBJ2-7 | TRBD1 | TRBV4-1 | TGCGCCAGCAGCCAAGATCCCCGGCAGGGGGCCTACGAGCAGTACTTC | CASSQDPRQGAYEQYF
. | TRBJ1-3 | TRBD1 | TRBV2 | TGTGCCAGCAGTCCGACAGGGTTCTCTGGAAACACCATATATTTT | CASSPTGFSGNTIYF
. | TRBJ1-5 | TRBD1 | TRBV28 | TGTGCCAGCAGTTTATCCACAGGGGTTCAGCCCCAGCATTTT | CASSLSTGVQPQHF
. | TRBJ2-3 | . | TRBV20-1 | TGCAGTGCTAGCTTGTCAGATACGCAGTATTTT | CSASLSDTQYF
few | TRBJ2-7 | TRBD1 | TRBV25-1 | TGTGCCAGCAGTGAAAGGACAGGCCACGAGCAGTACTTC | CASSERTGHEQYF
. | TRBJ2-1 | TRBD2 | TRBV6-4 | TGTGCCAGCAGCCTAATAGCGGGCTCCTACAATGAGCAGTTCTTC | CASSLIAGSYNEQFF
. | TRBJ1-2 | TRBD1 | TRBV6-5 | TGTGCCAGCAGTGACGACAGGGCCCCCTATGGCTACACCTTC | CASSDDRAPYGYTF
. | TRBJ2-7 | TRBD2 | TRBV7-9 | TGTGCCAGCAGCGAGACTAGCGGGAGGGCAGGCGCGGGCTACGAGCAGTACTTC | CASSETSGRAGAGYEQYF
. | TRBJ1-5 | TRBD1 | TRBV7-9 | TGTGCCAGCAGCCCCGGGACAGGGAATCAGCCCCAGCATTTT | CASSPGTGNQPQHF
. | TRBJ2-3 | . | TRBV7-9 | TGTGCCAGCAGCTCCCGGGGGAGAGGCACAGATACGCAGTATTTT | CASSSRGRGTDTQYF
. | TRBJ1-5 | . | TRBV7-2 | TGTGCCAGCAGCTTAAGACGGGACAATCAGCCCCAGCATTTT | CASSLRRDNQPQHF
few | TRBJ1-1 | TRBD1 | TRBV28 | TGTGCCAGCAGTCCTTGGACAGGGGCAAGGGCTGAAGCTTTCTTT | CASSPWTGARAEAFF